The rows below give T cell receptor beta chains drawn from one sample of a study of post-analysis software for immune sequencing data. MiXCR was run by TCRdb on the PCR reads, yielding one entry per CDR3 protein. The data show roughly 730,000 distinct CDR3 sequences, 25% to 30% seen once. Sequenced input: blood. Receptor source: a girl aged 10 to 17 with multiple sclerosis. Each CDR3 is given with its conserved first and last residue. Fields, in order: CDR3 DNA, CDR3 protein, clone size, D gene, J gene, V gene. The D gene is left open where the match is weak. Expanded clones are given a class, and other clones once, few, many or no size at all.

CDR3nt: TGTGCCAGCAGCCCCCAGGAGGTTCGAGGCTACACCTTC
CDR3aa: CASSPQEVRGYTF
abundance: -
d_gene: -
j_gene: TRBJ1-2
v_gene: TRBV7-2

CDR3nt: TGTGCCAGCAGGTGGACTAGCGGCTTTGAGCAGTTCTTC
CDR3aa: CASRWTSGFEQFF
abundance: -
d_gene: TRBD2
j_gene: TRBJ2-1
v_gene: TRBV2

CDR3nt: TGCAGTGCCGGGGGCCGACGGGGGGCAGATACGCAGTATTTT
CDR3aa: CSAGGRRGADTQYF
abundance: -
d_gene: -
j_gene: TRBJ2-3
v_gene: TRBV20-1

CDR3nt: TGCAGCGGCGGACAGAACCAAGAGACCCAGTACTTC
CDR3aa: CSGGQNQETQYF
abundance: many
d_gene: -
j_gene: TRBJ2-5
v_gene: TRBV29-1

CDR3nt: TGTGCCAGCAGCTTTGGGGGGGTCACTGAAGCTTTCTTT
CDR3aa: CASSFGGVTEAFF
abundance: few
d_gene: -
j_gene: TRBJ1-1
v_gene: TRBV7-9

CDR3nt: TGCGCCAGCAGCTTTGGGACAGGGGCTTTGGAGACCCAGTACTTC
CDR3aa: CASSFGTGALETQYF
abundance: -
d_gene: TRBD1
j_gene: TRBJ2-5
v_gene: TRBV5-1

CDR3nt: TGTGCCAGCAGTTTAATGTCCACAGGGCGGAATTCACCCCTCCACTTT
CDR3aa: CASSLMSTGRNSPLHF
abundance: few
d_gene: -
j_gene: TRBJ1-6
v_gene: TRBV12-3/TRBV12-4

CDR3nt: TGTGCCAGCAGTCAGACGGACACCTACAATGAGCAGTTCTTC
CDR3aa: CASSQTDTYNEQFF
abundance: -
d_gene: -
j_gene: TRBJ2-1
v_gene: TRBV6-2/TRBV6-3

CDR3nt: TGTGCCATCAGCAATAAGGCAGGGTACGAGCAGTACTTC
CDR3aa: CAISNKAGYEQYF
abundance: -
d_gene: -
j_gene: TRBJ2-7
v_gene: TRBV10-3

CDR3nt: TGTGCCAGCAGTGATTCTAGGGGCGGAAACTACAATGAGCAGTTCTTC
CDR3aa: CASSDSRGGNYNEQFF
abundance: few
d_gene: -
j_gene: TRBJ2-1
v_gene: TRBV28

CDR3nt: TGCAGCGTCTTGGTAGGCACTGAAGCTTTCTTT
CDR3aa: CSVLVGTEAFF
abundance: -
d_gene: -
j_gene: TRBJ1-1
v_gene: TRBV29-1

CDR3nt: TGCAGCGTTGAAGTGGTGTACCAAGAGACCCAGTACTTC
CDR3aa: CSVEVVYQETQYF
abundance: -
d_gene: -
j_gene: TRBJ2-5
v_gene: TRBV29-1

CDR3nt: TGTGCCAGCCTTCACTACCGGGACACAGATACGCAGTATTTT
CDR3aa: CASLHYRDTDTQYF
abundance: -
d_gene: -
j_gene: TRBJ2-3
v_gene: TRBV2

CDR3nt: TGTGCCACCAGCAGAGATTGGCAGGGCTGGGGGTATGAGCAGTTCTTC
CDR3aa: CATSRDWQGWGYEQFF
abundance: few
d_gene: -
j_gene: TRBJ2-1
v_gene: TRBV15

CDR3nt: TGCAGCGTTGAAAAGGGGACAGGGAGCACTGAAGCTTTCTTT
CDR3aa: CSVEKGTGSTEAFF
abundance: -
d_gene: TRBD1
j_gene: TRBJ1-1
v_gene: TRBV29-1

CDR3nt: TGCAGTACCCCTATAGGGACCGCAGGCGAGCAGTACTTC
CDR3aa: CSTPIGTAGEQYF
abundance: -
d_gene: -
j_gene: TRBJ2-7
v_gene: TRBV29-1

CDR3nt: TGTGCCAGCAGTTCGGACGGACAGGGAAGCTCCTACGAGCAGTACTTC
CDR3aa: CASSSDGQGSSYEQYF
abundance: -
d_gene: TRBD1
j_gene: TRBJ2-7
v_gene: TRBV7-9

CDR3nt: TGTGCCAGCAGCATCCCATCCTACGAGCAGTACTTC
CDR3aa: CASSIPSYEQYF
abundance: few
d_gene: -
j_gene: TRBJ2-7
v_gene: TRBV7-2

CDR3nt: TGCAGTGCTATCGGTAGGGGTGAGACCCAGTACTTC
CDR3aa: CSAIGRGETQYF
abundance: -
d_gene: -
j_gene: TRBJ2-5
v_gene: TRBV20-1

CDR3nt: TGCAGTGCGATCTCGGACCCCTACGAGCAGTACTTC
CDR3aa: CSAISDPYEQYF
abundance: few
d_gene: -
j_gene: TRBJ2-7
v_gene: TRBV20-1

CDR3nt: TGTGCCACCAGTGCCCGAGGGATGTTGACAGATACGCAGTATTTT
CDR3aa: CATSARGMLTDTQYF
abundance: -
d_gene: -
j_gene: TRBJ2-3
v_gene: TRBV24-1

CDR3nt: TGTGCCAGCAGGGGGGGGAACTACGAGCAGTACTTC
CDR3aa: CASRGGNYEQYF
abundance: -
d_gene: TRBD2
j_gene: TRBJ2-7
v_gene: TRBV6-1

CDR3nt: TGCAGTGCTACCGGGACTAGCGATCCCTACAATGAGCAGTTCTTC
CDR3aa: CSATGTSDPYNEQFF
abundance: few
d_gene: TRBD2
j_gene: TRBJ2-1
v_gene: TRBV20-1

CDR3nt: TGTGCCAGCAGCTTAGCGGGACAGCTCTACGAGCAGTACTTC
CDR3aa: CASSLAGQLYEQYF
abundance: -
d_gene: TRBD1
j_gene: TRBJ2-7
v_gene: TRBV7-9